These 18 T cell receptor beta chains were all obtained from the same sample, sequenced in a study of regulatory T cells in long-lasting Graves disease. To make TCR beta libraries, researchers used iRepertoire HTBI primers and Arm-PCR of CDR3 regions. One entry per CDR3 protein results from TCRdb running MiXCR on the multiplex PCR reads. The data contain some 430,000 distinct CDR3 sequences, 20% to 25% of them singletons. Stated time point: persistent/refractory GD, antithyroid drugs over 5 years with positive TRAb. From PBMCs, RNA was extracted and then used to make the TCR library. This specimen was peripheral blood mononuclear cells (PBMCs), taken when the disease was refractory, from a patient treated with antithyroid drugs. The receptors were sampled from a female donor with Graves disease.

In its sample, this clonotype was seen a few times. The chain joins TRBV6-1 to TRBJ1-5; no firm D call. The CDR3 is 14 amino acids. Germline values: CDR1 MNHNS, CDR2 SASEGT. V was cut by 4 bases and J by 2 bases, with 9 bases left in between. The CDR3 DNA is TGTGCCAGCAGTGGAATTGGGGGCAATCAGCCCCAGCATTTT. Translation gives CASSGIGGNQPQHF.

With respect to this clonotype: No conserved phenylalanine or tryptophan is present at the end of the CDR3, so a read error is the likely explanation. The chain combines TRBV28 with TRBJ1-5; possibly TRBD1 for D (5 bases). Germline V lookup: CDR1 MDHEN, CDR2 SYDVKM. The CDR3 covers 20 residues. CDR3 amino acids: CASSFSNRGVHLNSNRPQHI. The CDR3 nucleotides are TGTGCCAGCAGTTTCTCTAATAGGGGAGTCCATTTGAATAGCAATCGGCCCCAGCATATT.

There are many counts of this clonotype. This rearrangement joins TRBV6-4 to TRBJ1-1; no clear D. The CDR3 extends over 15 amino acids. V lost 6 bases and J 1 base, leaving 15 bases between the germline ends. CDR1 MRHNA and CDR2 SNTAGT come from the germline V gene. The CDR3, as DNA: TGTGCCAGCAGCCCCGAACTTGGCAGGAACACTGAAGCTTTCTTT. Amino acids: CASSPELGRNTEAFF.

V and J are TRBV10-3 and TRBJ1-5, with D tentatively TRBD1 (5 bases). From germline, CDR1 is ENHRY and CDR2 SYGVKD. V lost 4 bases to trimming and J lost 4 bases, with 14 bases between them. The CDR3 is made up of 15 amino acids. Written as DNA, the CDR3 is TGTGCCATCAGTGTAAAGTGGGGACCGAATCAGCCCCAGCATTTT. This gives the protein CAISVKWGPNQPQHF.

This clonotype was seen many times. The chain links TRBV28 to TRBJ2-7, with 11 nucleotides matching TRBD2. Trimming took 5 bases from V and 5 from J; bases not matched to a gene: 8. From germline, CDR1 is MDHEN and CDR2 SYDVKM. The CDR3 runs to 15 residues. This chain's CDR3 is CASSVLAGDRNEQYF. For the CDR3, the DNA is TGTGCCAGCAGTGTACTAGCGGGAGATAGAAACGAGCAGTACTTC.

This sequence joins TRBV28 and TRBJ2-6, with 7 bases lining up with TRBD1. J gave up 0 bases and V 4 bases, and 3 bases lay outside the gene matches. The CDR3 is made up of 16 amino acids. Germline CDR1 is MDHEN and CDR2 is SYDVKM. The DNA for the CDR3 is TGTGCCAGCAGTTCGACAGGGAGCTCTGGGGCCAACGTCCTGACTTTC. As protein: CASSSTGSSGANVLTF. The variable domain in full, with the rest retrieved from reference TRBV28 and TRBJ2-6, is DVKVTQSSRYLVKRTGEKVFLECVQDMDHENMFWYRQDPGLGLRLIYFSYDVKMKEKGDIPEGYSVSREKKERFSLILESASTNQTSMYLCASSSTGSSGANVLTFGAGSRLTVL.

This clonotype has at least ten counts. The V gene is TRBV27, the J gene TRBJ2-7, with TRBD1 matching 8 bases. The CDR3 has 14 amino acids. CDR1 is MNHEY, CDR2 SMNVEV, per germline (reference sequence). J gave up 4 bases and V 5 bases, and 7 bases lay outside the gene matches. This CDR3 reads CASSNRGFSYEQYF. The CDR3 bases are TGTGCCAGCAGTAACAGGGGGTTTAGTTACGAGCAGTACTTC.

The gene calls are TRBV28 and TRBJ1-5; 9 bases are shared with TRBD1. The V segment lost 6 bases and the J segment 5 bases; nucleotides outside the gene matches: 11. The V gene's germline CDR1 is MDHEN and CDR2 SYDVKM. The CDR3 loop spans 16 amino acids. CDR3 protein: CASSPGQGLWDQPQHF. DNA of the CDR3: TGTGCCAGCAGCCCGGGACAGGGACTCTGGGATCAGCCCCAGCATTTT.

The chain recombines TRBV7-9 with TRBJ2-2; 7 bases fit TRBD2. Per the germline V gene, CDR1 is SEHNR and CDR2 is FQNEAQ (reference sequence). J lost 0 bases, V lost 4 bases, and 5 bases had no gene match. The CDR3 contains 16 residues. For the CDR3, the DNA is TGTGCCAGCAGCTCCGAGCGGGGATCGAACACCGGGGAGCTGTTTTTT. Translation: CASSSERGSNTGELFF.

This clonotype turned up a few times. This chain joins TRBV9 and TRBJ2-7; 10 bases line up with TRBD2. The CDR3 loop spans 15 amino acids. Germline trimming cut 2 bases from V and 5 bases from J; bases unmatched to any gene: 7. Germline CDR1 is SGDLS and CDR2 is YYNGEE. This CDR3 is CASSVGLAGANEQYF. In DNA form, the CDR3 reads TGTGCCAGCAGCGTGGGGCTAGCGGGAGCAAACGAGCAGTACTTC.

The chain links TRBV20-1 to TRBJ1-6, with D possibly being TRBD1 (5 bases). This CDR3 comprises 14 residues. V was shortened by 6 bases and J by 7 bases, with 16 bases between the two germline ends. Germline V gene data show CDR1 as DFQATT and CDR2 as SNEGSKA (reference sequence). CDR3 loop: CSAPDGTGNSPLHF. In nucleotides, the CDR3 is TGCAGTGCCCCGGACGGGACCGGAAATTCACCCCTCCACTTT.

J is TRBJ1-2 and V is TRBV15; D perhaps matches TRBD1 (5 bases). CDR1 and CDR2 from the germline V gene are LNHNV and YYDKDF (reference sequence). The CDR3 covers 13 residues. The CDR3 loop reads CAISGGNFYGYTF. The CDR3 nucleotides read TGTGCTATTTCCGGGGGGAATTTCTATGGCTACACCTTC.

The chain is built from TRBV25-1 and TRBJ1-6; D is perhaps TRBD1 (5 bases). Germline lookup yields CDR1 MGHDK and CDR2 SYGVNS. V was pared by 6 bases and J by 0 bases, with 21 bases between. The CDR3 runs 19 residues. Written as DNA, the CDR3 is TGTGCCAGCAGAGCCTCGGGACGGACGTGGAGCTCCTATAATTCACCCCTCCACTTT. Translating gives CASRASGRTWSSYNSPLHF.

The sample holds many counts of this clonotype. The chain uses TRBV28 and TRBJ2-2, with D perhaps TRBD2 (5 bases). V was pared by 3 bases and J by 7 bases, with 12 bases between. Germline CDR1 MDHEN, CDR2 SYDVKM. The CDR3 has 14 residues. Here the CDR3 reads CASSFVERDGELFF. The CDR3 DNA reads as TGTGCCAGCAGTTTTGTCGAGAGGGACGGGGAGCTGTTTTTT.

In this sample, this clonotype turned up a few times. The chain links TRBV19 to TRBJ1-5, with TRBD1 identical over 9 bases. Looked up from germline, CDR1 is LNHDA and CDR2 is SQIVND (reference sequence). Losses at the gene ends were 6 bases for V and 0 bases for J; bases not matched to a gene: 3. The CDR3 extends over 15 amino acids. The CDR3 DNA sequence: TGTGCCAGTAGACCGGGACAGGGTAGCAATCAGCCCCAGCATTTT. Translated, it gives CASRPGQGSNQPQHF.

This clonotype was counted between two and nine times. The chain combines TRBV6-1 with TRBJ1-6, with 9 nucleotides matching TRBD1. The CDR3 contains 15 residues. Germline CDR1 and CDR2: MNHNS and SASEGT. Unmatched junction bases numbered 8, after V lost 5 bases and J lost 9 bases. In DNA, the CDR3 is TGTGCCAGCAGTACGACAGGGGGGCAGGGTTCACCCCTCCACTTT. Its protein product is CASSTTGGQGSPLHF.

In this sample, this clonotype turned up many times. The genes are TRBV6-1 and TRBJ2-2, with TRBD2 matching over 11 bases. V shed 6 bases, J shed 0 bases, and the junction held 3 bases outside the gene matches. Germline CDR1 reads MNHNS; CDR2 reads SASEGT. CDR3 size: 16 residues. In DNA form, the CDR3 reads TGTGCCAGCAGAGCTAGCGGGAGGACGAACACCGGGGAGCTGTTTTTT. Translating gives CASRASGRTNTGELFF.

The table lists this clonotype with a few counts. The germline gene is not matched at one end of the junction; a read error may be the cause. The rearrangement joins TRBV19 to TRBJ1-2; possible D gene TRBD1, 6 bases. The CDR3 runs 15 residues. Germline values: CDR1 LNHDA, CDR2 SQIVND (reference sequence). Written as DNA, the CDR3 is TGTGCCAGTAGTATTACCCTCGGACAGAACTATGGCCACACCTTC. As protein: CASSITLGQNYGHTF.